The next 2 T cell receptor beta chains were all read from a single sample in a study of T cells in localized non-small cell lung cancer. Only in-frame clones appear in the TCRdb table, and some are missing; sequencing was by immunoSEQ multiplex PCR. The table records approximately 2,000 clones, roughly 20% of them present only once. The source material was lung tumor tissue, sampled before any cancer treatment. All receptors come from a man between 40 and 70 years old with stage I lung adenocarcinoma.

This clone rates as large. The chain employs TRBV6-1 and TRBJ2-7; 7 nucleotides match TRBD2. The CDR3 is 15 amino acids. Per the germline V gene, CDR1 is MNHNS and CDR2 is SASEGT. V was pared by 0 bases and J by 0 bases, with 2 bases of the junction left unmatched. The CDR3 loop is CASSEASGFSYEQYF. DNA of the CDR3: TGTGCCAGCAGTGAAGCTAGCGGGTTCTCCTACGAGCAGTACTTC.

The chain joins TRBV19 to TRBJ2-5, with D tentatively TRBD2 (5 bases). Germline CDR1 reads LNHDA; CDR2 reads SQIVND (reference sequence). The CDR3 loop spans 14 amino acids. Deletions cut 5 bases from V and 2 bases from J, with 12 bases between. The CDR3 DNA reads as TGTGCCAGTAGTGTCGGGAATACTCAAGAGACCCAGTACTTC. As protein: CASSVGNTQETQYF. Together with reference TRBV19 and TRBJ2-5, the CDR3 gives the full variable domain: DGGITQSPKYLFRKEGQNVTLSCEQNLNHDAMYWYRQDPGQGLRLIYYSQIVNDFQKGDIAEGYSVSREKKESFPLTVTSAQKNPTAFYLCASSVGNTQETQYFGPGTRLLVL.